The following is a T cell receptor beta chain sequence with its context. What it binds is not known. The data were taken from a study of cytomegalovirus exposure and HLA in healthy donors. Study-wide points: Later analysis associated a missense DCLRE1C variant with TCR beta V- and J-gene trimming. Common viral pathogens seemed, in a later analysis, to connect with several of the most significant clusters.

Germline CDR1 is LNHNV and CDR2 is YYDKDF (reference sequence). The CDR3 runs to 17 residues. V dropped 5 bases and J dropped 9; count of bases not matched to a gene: 15. With 60 Vbeta and 13 Jbeta primers, the PCR was carried out. Using immunoSEQ multiplex PCR, the repertoire was profiled, and TCRdb retains in-frame clones only, with some absent. Of under 200,000 clones in the sample, roughly 80% are singletons; the top ten hold just under 5%. The sequenced sample consisted of PBMCs. The sequence was obtained from a male donor in good health and CMV-seronegative. This chain joins TRBV15 and TRBJ2-1; 11 positions match TRBD2. CDR3 bases: TGTGCCACCAGCTCCCCCCTGACTAGCGGGATTGGAGGTGAGCAGTTCTTC. Amino acid sequence: CATSSPLTSGIGGEQFF.